These 6 T cell receptor beta chains came from one sample sequenced in a study of T cell clusters in autoimmune cytopenias. TRB amplification used approximately 250 ng of peripheral blood genomic DNA. One tube held mixed TRB-A and TRB-B primer pools for touch-down PCR. TCRdb derives one entry per CDR3 protein from the multiplex PCR reads, leaving out DNA. The specimen's table records about 8,300 distinct CDR3 sequences. The specimen sequenced was peripheral blood. The receptor source for this set is a human donor with an autoimmune cytopenia or autoimmune hepatitis (not recorded which).

This clonotype is medium-sized by frequency. The genes are TRBV6-5 and TRBJ1-2; the TRBD1 assignment by TCRdb is unverifiable without DNA. The germline V gene has CDR1 MNHEY and CDR2 SVGAGI. This CDR3 is built from 12 residues. The CDR3 reads CASTPEPHGYTF.

This clonotype is labeled medium-sized based on frequency. CDR3 protein: CASSPLATGANEQFF. The V gene is TRBV12-3 or TRBV12-4, the J gene TRBJ2-1; without DNA, the TCRdb call of TRBD2 cannot be checked. This CDR3 spans 15 amino acids.

This clonotype counts as medium-sized by frequency. This CDR3 is CASSTYVPGANEQFF. The chain is built from TRBV18 and TRBJ2-1; TCRdb outputs TRBD1, but without DNA this stays unchecked. The CDR3 spans 15 residues. Per the germline V gene, CDR1 is KGHSH and CDR2 is LQKENI.

The J gene is TRBJ2-3, the V gene TRBV20-1. Germline V CDR1 and CDR2: DFQATT, SNEGSKA (reference sequence). The CDR3 contains 15 residues. CDR3 sequence reads: CSARDPRRLPDTQYF.

The chain combines TRBV5-5 with TRBJ2-7; the TRBD1 assignment by TCRdb is unverifiable without DNA. The CDR3 is 15 amino acids. In germline, CDR1 is SGHKS, CDR2 YYEKEE (reference sequence). This CDR3 reads CASSRPGQATYEQYF. Looking up the rest from reference TRBV5-5 and TRBJ2-7 gives the full variable domain: DAGVTQSPTHLIKTRGQQVTLRCSPISGHKSVSWYQQVLGQGPQFIFQYYEKEERGRGNFPDRFSARQFPNYSSELNVNALLLGDSALYLCASSRPGQATYEQYFGPGTRLTVT.

The J gene is TRBJ2-5, the V gene TRBV20-1; no DNA is available, so the TRBD2 call from TCRdb remains unchecked. The length of the CDR3 is 14 residues. The germline V gene encodes CDR1 DFQATT and CDR2 SNEGSKA (reference sequence). CDR3 in amino acids: CSGVSGRSGETQYF.